Below are 2 T cell receptor beta chains sequenced from a single sample in a study of T cells in women clearing cervical HPV infection. Produced via immunoSEQ multiplex PCR; TCRdb's table is partial and in-frame only. In all, the sample yields 25,000 to 30,000 clones. Sequencing input: blood buffy coat. These receptors originate from a woman aged 18 to 75 with a cervical HPV16 infection that either progressed to CIN3+ or cleared (not recorded which).

The CDR3 is CASSSQGTGYTEAFF. The sequenced CDR3 bases are TGTGCCAGCAGTTCCCAAGGGACTGGGTATACTGAA. This sequence joins TRBV28 and TRBJ1-1, with D possibly TRBD1 on 5 matching bases. The sequenced fragment ends 3 residues before the CDR3 boundary, so the rest is inferred from the germline J gene. The CDR3 covers 15 residues. The germline V and J ends were trimmed by 4 bases and 5 bases, with 17 bases remaining between them. CDR1 is MDHEN, CDR2 SYDVKM, per germline.

For this clone: The sequence runs out 3 residues before the end of the CDR3; the remainder is reconstructed from the germline J gene. Other nucleotide sequences from this sample produce the same CDR3. V is TRBV6-2 or TRBV6-3 and J is TRBJ1-2; 7 nucleotides match TRBD1. The CDR3 totals 13 residues. The germline V gene has CDR1 MNHEY and CDR2 SVGEGT. V lost 11 bases to trimming and J lost 6 bases; unmatched junction nucleotides: 12. CDR3 sequence reads: CACIPRQGHGYTF. CDR3 bases read: TGTGCCTGTATTCCCAGACAGGGACATGGC.